Given below is one T cell receptor (beta chain) in context. The data were taken from a study of blood T cell repertoires in COVID-19. Study summary: Collection of acute and convalescent COVID-19 samples took place in the United States, Italy and Spain.

The CDR3 runs to 13 residues. Germline V gene sequence: CDR1 KGHSH, CDR2 LQKENI. Trimming removed 4 bases from V and 2 bases from J, with 7 bases in between. Cohort allocation depended upon clinical history that participants reported. Each exposed participant met a COVID-19 case in the 2 weeks preceding study entry. TCRdb's copy holds only in-frame clones and misses some; the assay was immunoSEQ multiplex PCR. Of about 350,000 clones listed, 88% are singletons. Sequences were obtained from PBMCs or T cells enriched from blood (not recorded which). The chain has TRBV18 and TRBJ2-3; D call uncertain. The TCR originated in a woman aged 25 to 39 who had been exposed to COVID-19. DNA for the CDR3: TGTGCCAGCTCACAAATTAACACAGATACGCAGTATTTT. This sequence encodes CASSQINTDTQYF.